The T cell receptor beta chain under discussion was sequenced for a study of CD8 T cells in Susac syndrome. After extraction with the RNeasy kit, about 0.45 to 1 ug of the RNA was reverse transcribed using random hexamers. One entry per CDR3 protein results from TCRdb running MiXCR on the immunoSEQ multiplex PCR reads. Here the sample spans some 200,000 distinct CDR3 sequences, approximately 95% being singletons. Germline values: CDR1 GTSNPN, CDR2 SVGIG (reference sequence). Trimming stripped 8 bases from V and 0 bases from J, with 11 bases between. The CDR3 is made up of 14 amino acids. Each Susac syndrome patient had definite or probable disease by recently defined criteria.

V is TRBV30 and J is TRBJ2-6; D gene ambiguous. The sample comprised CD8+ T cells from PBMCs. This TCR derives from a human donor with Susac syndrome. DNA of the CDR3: TGTGCCGCCTTCTACCTCTCTGGGGCCAACGTCCTGACTTTC. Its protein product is CAAFYLSGANVLTF.